The 7 T cell receptor beta chains below come from one sample, sequenced in a study of human T cells and chemical hapten exposure. TCRdb reprocessed the RACE reads with MiXCR, giving one entry per CDR3 protein. The table records about 82,000 distinct CDR3 sequences, 13% of them present only once. The time point: patch test 3, about 24 weeks after DPC sensitization. As for treatment: therapeutic diphenylcyclopropenone sensitization with weekly scalp DPC. Sample: whole blood, taken in connection with sensitization to the hapten diphenylcyclopropenone (DPC). The source of these receptors is a woman aged 50 to 60 with alopecia areata. Some clones in this sample may be carry-over from other donors' samples.

V is TRBV5-5 and J is TRBJ2-1, with D maybe TRBD2 (5 bases). Per the germline V gene, CDR1 is SGHKS and CDR2 is YYEKEE (reference sequence). CDR3 length equals 16 residues. The V and J ends lost 0 bases and 3 bases respectively, with 13 bases between them. CDR3 DNA: TGTGCCAGCAGCTTGGGCGGGCGAGTTAACTACAATGAGCAGTTCTTC. This gives the protein CASSLGGRVNYNEQFF.

This clonotype was detected ten times or more. The chain has TRBV20-1 and TRBJ2-2; the D call may be TRBD1 or TRBD2 (5 bases each). The CDR3 covers 14 residues. Trimming removed 1 base from V and 3 bases from J, with 9 bases in between. Germline-derived CDR1 and CDR2 are DFQATT and SNEGSKA (reference sequence). This CDR3 reads CSARGDLYTGELFF. CDR3 nucleotides: TGCAGTGCTAGAGGGGACCTATACACCGGGGAGCTGTTTTTT.

In its sample, this clonotype was seen a few times. The V gene is TRBV7-8, the J gene TRBJ1-1, with unresolved D. The germline gives CDR1 SGHVS, CDR2 FQNEAQ. The V gene lost 1 base and the J gene lost 11 bases, with 11 bases spanning the gap. The CDR3 contains 12 residues. CDR3 bases: TGTGCCAGCAGCTTAGTAGGAGGGAACGCTTTCTTT. Translation: CASSLVGGNAFF.

In this sample, this clonotype turned up a few times. CDR3 region: CASSPRTGAGNEKLFF. The CDR3 nucleotides are TGTGCCAGCAGTCCCCGGACAGGGGCGGGGAATGAAAAACTGTTTTTT. The rearrangement uses TRBV12-3 or TRBV12-4 and TRBJ1-4, with TRBD1 matching over 9 bases. This CDR3 has 16 amino acids. Trimming at V came to 5 bases and at J to 5 bases, leaving 9 bases not matched to a gene.

This clonotype was observed a few times. The chain recombines TRBV18 with TRBJ1-3, with D possibly being TRBD1 (5 bases). Germline CDR1 and CDR2: KGHSH and LQKENI. Trimming pared 7 bases from V and 4 bases from J, leaving 11 bases between. The CDR3 sequence is 13 residues long. CDR3 DNA sequence: TGTGCCAGCTTGACAGAGGCCGGAAACACCATATATTTT. Protein product: CASLTEAGNTIYF.

In this sample, this clonotype turned up many times. This chain connects TRBV7-9 to TRBJ2-7; 8 bases line up with TRBD1. Germline V lookup: CDR1 SEHNR, CDR2 FQNEAQ (reference sequence). V lost 2 bases and J lost 2; bases outside the gene matches: 2. This CDR3 comprises 14 residues. CDR3 residues: CASSLSGQAYEQYF. DNA for the CDR3: TGTGCCAGCAGCTTATCGGGACAGGCCTACGAGCAGTACTTC.

The chain is built from TRBV12-3 or TRBV12-4 and TRBJ2-2; unclear D gene. CDR3 length equals 14 residues. Trimming removed 1 base from V and 6 bases from J, with 9 bases in between. CDR3 residues: CASSLVPAPGELFF. CDR3 nucleotide sequence: TGTGCCAGCAGTTTAGTTCCCGCACCCGGGGAGCTGTTTTTT.